This entry is about one T cell receptor (beta chain). Its antigen remains unidentified. This entry belongs to a study of cytomegalovirus exposure and HLA in healthy donors. Study-wide points: In vitro assays verified that three CMV-associated chains recognized CMV antigens specifically.

The method was immunoSEQ multiplex PCR; TCRdb's version includes in-frame clones alone and lacks a portion of them. Here the sample spans 200,000 to 300,000 clones, roughly 90% being singletons. With 4 bases clipped from V and 5 bases from J, the junction kept 11 bases outside the gene matches. Germline V gene sequence: CDR1 SGDLS, CDR2 YYNGEE. This CDR3 region has 16 residues. Sequenced: PBMCs. The TCR sequence derives from a man aged 18-30 years in good health and CMV-seropositive. The V call is TRBV9, the J call TRBJ2-1, with 8 bases aligning to TRBD1. CDR3 protein: CASSPSYRGDNNEQFF. CDR3 sequence (DNA): TGTGCCAGCAGCCCTAGCTACAGGGGGGACAACAATGAGCAGTTCTTC.